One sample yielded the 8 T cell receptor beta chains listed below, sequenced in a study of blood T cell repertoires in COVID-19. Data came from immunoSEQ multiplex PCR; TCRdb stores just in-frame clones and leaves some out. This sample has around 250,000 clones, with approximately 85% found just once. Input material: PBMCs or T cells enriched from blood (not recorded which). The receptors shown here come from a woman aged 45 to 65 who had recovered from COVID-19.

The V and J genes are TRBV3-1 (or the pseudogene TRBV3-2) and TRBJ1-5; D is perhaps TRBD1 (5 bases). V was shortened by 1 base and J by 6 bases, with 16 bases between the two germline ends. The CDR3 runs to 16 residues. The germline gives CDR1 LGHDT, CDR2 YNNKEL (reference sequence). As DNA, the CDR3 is TGTGCCAGCAGCCAAGGGCCGGGGAGCGGGGGTCAGCCCCAGCATTTT. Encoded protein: CASSQGPGSGGQPQHF.

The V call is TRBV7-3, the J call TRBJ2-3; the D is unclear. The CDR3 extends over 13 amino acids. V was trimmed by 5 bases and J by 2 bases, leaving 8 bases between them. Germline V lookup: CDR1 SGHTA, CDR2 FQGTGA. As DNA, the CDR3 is TGTGCCAGCAGCGACTTAGTCACAGATACGCAGTATTTT. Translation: CASSDLVTDTQYF.

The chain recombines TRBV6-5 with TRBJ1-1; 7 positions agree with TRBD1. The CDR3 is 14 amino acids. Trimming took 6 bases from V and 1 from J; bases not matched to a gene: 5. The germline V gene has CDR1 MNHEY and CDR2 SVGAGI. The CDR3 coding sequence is TGTGCCAGCAGACCGACAGGGAAGAACACTGAAGCTTTCTTT. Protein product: CASRPTGKNTEAFF.

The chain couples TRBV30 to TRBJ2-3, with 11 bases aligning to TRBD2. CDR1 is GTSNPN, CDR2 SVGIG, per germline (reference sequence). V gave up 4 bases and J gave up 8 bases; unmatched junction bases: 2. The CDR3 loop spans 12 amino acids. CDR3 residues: CAWTSGGRTQYF. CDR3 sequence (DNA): TGTGCCTGGACTAGCGGGGGGCGTACGCAGTATTTT.

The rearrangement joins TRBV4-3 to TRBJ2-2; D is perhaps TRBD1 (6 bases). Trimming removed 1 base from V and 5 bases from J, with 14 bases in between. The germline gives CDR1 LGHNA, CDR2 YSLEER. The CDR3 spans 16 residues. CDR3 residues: CASSQVTGSVTGELFF. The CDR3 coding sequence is TGCGCCAGCAGCCAAGTGACAGGTTCGGTAACCGGGGAGCTGTTTTTT.

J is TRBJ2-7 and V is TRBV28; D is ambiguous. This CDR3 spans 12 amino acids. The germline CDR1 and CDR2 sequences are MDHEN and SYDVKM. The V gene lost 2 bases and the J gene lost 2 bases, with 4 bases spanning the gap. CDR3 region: CASSLTAYEQYF. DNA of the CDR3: TGTGCCAGCAGTTTAACGGCCTACGAGCAGTACTTC. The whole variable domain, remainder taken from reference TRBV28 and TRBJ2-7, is DVKVTQSSRYLVKRTGEKVFLECVQDMDHENMFWYRQDPGLGLRLIYFSYDVKMKEKGDIPEGYSVSREKKERFSLILESASTNQTSMYLCASSLTAYEQYFGPGTRLTVT.

The CDR3 DNA reads as TGTGCCAGCAGTGTTCAGGCCAGCTACGAGCAGTACTTC. Translating it yields CASSVQASYEQYF. V usage is TRBV2 and J usage is TRBJ2-7; D gene ambiguous. Germline V gene sequence: CDR1 SNHLY, CDR2 FYNNEI. CDR3 length equals 13 residues. Trimming took off 4 bases at V and 3 bases at J, with 10 bases between the two ends.

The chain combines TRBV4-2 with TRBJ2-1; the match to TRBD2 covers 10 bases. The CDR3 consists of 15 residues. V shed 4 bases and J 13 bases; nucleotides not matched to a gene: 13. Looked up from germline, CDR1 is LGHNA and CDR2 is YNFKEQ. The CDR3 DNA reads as TGTGCCAGCAGCCCCGGGAGCGGGGGGGCCAGCCGCCAGTTCTTC. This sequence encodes CASSPGSGGASRQFF.